What follows are 5 T cell receptor beta chains derived from one specimen sequenced in a study of CD8 T cells in ankylosing spondylitis. TCRdb called the 5' RACE reads again in MiXCR, with one record for every CDR3 protein. The sample carries about 260,000 distinct CDR3 sequences, 20% recorded once. The sequenced material came from blood, either unsorted or a sorted T cell fraction (not recorded which). Receptors were obtained from a male donor with ankylosing spondylitis or in good health (not recorded which).

The genes are TRBV7-6 and TRBJ2-1; D is unresolved. The CDR3 consists of 14 residues. CDR1 is SGHVS and CDR2 is FNYEAQ in the germline V gene. Trimming shortened V by 4 bases and J by 7 bases, and 14 bases separated the two germline ends. The CDR3 reads CASSSTETSNEQFF. The CDR3 DNA reads TGTGCCAGCAGCTCTACCGAGACCTCAAATGAGCAGTTCTTC.

This clonotype was observed a few times. The chain couples TRBV5-6 to TRBJ1-1; 10 bases agree with TRBD1. Germline V CDR1 and CDR2: SGHDT, YYEEEE. Trimming took 4 bases from V and 0 from J; bases not matched to a gene: 6. The CDR3 spans 16 residues. Here the CDR3 DNA reads TGTGCCAGCAGCAACGACAGGGGGCCAATGAACACTGAAGCTTTCTTT. Its protein is CASSNDRGPMNTEAFF.

This clonotype was recorded a few times. The chain employs TRBV2 and TRBJ2-5, with D uncertain. Trimming shortened V by 3 bases and J by 4 bases, and 9 bases separated the two germline ends. CDR1 and CDR2 (germline): SNHLY, FYNNEI. The CDR3 sequence is 13 residues long. CDR3 loop: CASSDEFGETQYF. CDR3 DNA: TGTGCCAGCAGTGACGAGTTTGGAGAGACCCAGTACTTC.

This clonotype has only a few counts. V usage is TRBV12-3 or TRBV12-4 and J usage is TRBJ2-1, with 7 bases that match TRBD1. The CDR3 loop spans 13 amino acids. The V gene end was trimmed by 10 bases and the J gene end by 9 bases; junction bases not matched to a gene: 12. The CDR3 is CAIGRGRGSEQFF. The CDR3 DNA sequence: TGTGCCATAGGACGGGGCAGGGGGTCTGAGCAGTTCTTC.

This clonotype was counted a few times. V usage is TRBV20-1 and J usage is TRBJ2-1; D gene unclear. V lost 1 base and J 6 bases, leaving 4 bases between the germline ends. CDR1 and CDR2 (germline): DFQATT, SNEGSKA (reference sequence). This CDR3 region has 11 residues. CDR3 bases: TGCAGTGCTAGAGCTATCAATGAGCAGTTCTTC. Translating gives CSARAINEQFF.